A single sample gave rise to the 27 T cell receptor beta chains below, sequenced in a study of blood T cell repertoires in COVID-19 (dated by TCRdb to about 2020). Library construction relied on the immunoSEQ multiplex PCR assay. Drawn from immuneACCESS, this table holds only the in-frame rearrangements with V and J called that TCRdb kept. Clones are partly lost; checked studies trace under half to an unresolved V gene and leave the rest unexplained. The sample includes some 500,000 clones, with roughly 88% observed a single time. The top ten clonotypes cover approximately 1.8% of the sample. Sequenced input: PBMCs or T cells enriched from blood (not recorded which). These receptors originate from a woman in her forties who had recovered from COVID-19.

The rearrangement joins TRBV6-4 to TRBJ1-3; no definite D call. The germline V gene has CDR1 MRHNA and CDR2 SNTAGT. V was cut by 6 bases and J by 0 bases, with 21 bases left in between. The CDR3 is made up of 18 amino acids. The CDR3 reads CASSGLTSPSFSGNTIYF. CDR3 bases: TGTGCCAGCAGCGGACTGACCTCCCCCTCATTCTCTGGAAACACCATATATTTT.

DNA of the CDR3: TGTGCCAGCAGCCACGCCGGGACTAGCGCCTACGAGCAGTACTTC. Amino acids: CASSHAGTSAYEQYF. V gene TRBV3-1 (or the pseudogene TRBV3-2) combines with J gene TRBJ2-7; 10 bases agree with TRBD2. Per the germline V gene, CDR1 is LGHDT and CDR2 is YNNKEL (reference sequence). The CDR3 is 15 residues long. Trimming cost V 3 bases and J 2 bases; bases outside gene matches: 4.

This chain uses TRBV10-2 with TRBJ2-7; no clear D. The germline V gene has CDR1 WSHSY and CDR2 SAAADI. The CDR3 runs to 14 residues. Trimming left V 0 bases short and J 2 bases short, with 8 bases between. CDR3 in DNA: TGCGCCAGCAGTGAGTCGGCAGAAGCCTACGAGCAGTACTTC. It yields the protein CASSESAEAYEQYF.

The chain joins TRBV7-8 to TRBJ2-1, with D uncertain. Germline V gene data show CDR1 as SGHVS and CDR2 as FQNEAQ. Trimming pared 4 bases from V and 8 bases from J, leaving 12 bases between. The CDR3 has 13 residues. The CDR3 DNA sequence: TGTGCCAGCAGCTCCCGCCCGCGAGATGAGCAGTTCTTC. The encoded protein is CASSSRPRDEQFF.

The chain has TRBV4-3 and TRBJ1-2; 8 bases line up with TRBD1. The trim removed 3 bases at V and 8 bases at J, leaving 8 bases unmatched. Germline V gene lookup returns CDR1 LGHNA and CDR2 YSLEER. The CDR3 spans 14 residues. The CDR3 sequence: CASSQGQGAGGYTF. The CDR3 coding sequence is TGCGCCAGCAGCCAGGGGCAGGGGGCGGGGGGCTACACCTTC.

The chain recombines TRBV12-3 or TRBV12-4 with TRBJ1-2, with D unresolved. Deletions cut 2 bases from V and 3 bases from J, with 7 bases between. The CDR3 spans 13 residues. CDR3 in amino acids: CASSLTEDYGYTF. CDR3 DNA: TGTGCCAGCAGTTTAACAGAAGACTATGGCTACACCTTC.

The CDR3 sequence: CASSLAGAGRDEQFF. In DNA form, the CDR3 reads TGTGCCAGCAGCTTAGCAGGGGCAGGGAGGGATGAGCAGTTCTTC. The chain employs TRBV7-9 and TRBJ2-1; 7 bases match TRBD2. The germline V gene has CDR1 SEHNR and CDR2 FQNEAQ (reference sequence). CDR3 size: 15 residues. The V and J ends lost 0 bases and 8 bases, in that order; junction bases with no gene match: 7.

The CDR3 sequence is CASSRLAGEYEQYF. The CDR3 DNA follows: TGTGCCAGCAGCCGACTAGCGGGAGAATACGAGCAGTACTTC. The chain has TRBV3-1 (or the pseudogene TRBV3-2) and TRBJ2-7; TRBD2 agrees at 12 bases. J lost 4 bases, V lost 4 bases, and 2 bases had no gene match. Germline CDR1 is LGHDT and CDR2 is YNNKEL (reference sequence). CDR3 length: 14 residues.

The chain links TRBV19 to TRBJ1-1; TRBD1 matches at 8 bases. V shed 4 bases, J shed 1 base, and the junction held 5 bases outside the gene matches. This CDR3 has 15 amino acids. Germline lookup yields CDR1 LNHDA and CDR2 SQIVND (reference sequence). CDR3 nucleotides: TGTGCCAGTAGTAGGGGCAGGGGGCAGAACACTGAAGCTTTCTTT. Protein sequence: CASSRGRGQNTEAFF.

The chain joins TRBV19 to TRBJ1-2; TRBD1 agrees at 9 bases. V was clipped by 5 bases and J by 0 bases; unmatched bases: 4. Looked up from germline, CDR1 is LNHDA and CDR2 is SQIVND (reference sequence). The CDR3 loop spans 15 amino acids. The CDR3 reads CASSHRDRANYGYTF. As DNA, the CDR3 is TGTGCCAGTAGTCACCGGGACAGGGCTAACTATGGCTACACCTTC. Drawing the rest from reference TRBV19 and TRBJ1-2, the complete variable domain is DGGITQSPKYLFRKEGQNVTLSCEQNLNHDAMYWYRQDPGQGLRLIYYSQIVNDFQKGDIAEGYSVSREKKESFPLTVTSAQKNPTAFYLCASSHRDRANYGYTFGSGTRLTVV.

The gene calls are TRBV24-1 and TRBJ1-1; D possibly corresponds to TRBD1 (6 bases). Germline V gives CDR1 KGHDR, CDR2 SFDVKD. The length of the CDR3 is 15 residues. Trimming cost V 5 bases and J 3 bases, with 15 bases left between them. The chain's CDR3 is CATSGETGPYTEAFF. The CDR3 nucleotides are TGTGCCACCAGTGGTGAGACAGGACCTTACACTGAAGCTTTCTTT.

This clone has just a few counts. The V call is TRBV24-1, the J call TRBJ2-1, with D perhaps matching TRBD2 (5 bases). CDR3 length: 16 residues. Germline V gene sequence: CDR1 KGHDR, CDR2 SFDVKD. Trimming removed 3 bases at V and 9 bases at J, with 20 bases between. The CDR3 nucleotides read TGTGCCACCAGTGATGCTGGTGAGGGATCGTCGTGTGAGCAGTTCTTC. This gives the protein CATSDAGEGSSCEQFF.

The chain couples TRBV24-1 to TRBJ1-5; 11 bases are a match to TRBD1. CDR3 size: 15 residues. The trim removed 2 bases at V and 15 bases at J, leaving 11 bases unmatched. CDR1 and CDR2 from the germline V gene are KGHDR and SFDVKD. The CDR3: CATSDSGTGGGILHF. The CDR3 DNA sequence: TGTGCCACCAGTGATTCCGGGACAGGGGGTGGAATTTTGCATTTT.

V is TRBV5-1 and J is TRBJ2-5; 7 bases map to TRBD2. The germline V gene encodes CDR1 SGHRS and CDR2 YFSETQ. The J segment lost 5 bases and the V segment lost 0 bases, leaving 1 base of the junction unmatched. The CDR3 contains 13 residues. The CDR3: CASSLAGGETQYF. CDR3 DNA: TGCGCCAGCAGCTTGGCCGGGGGGGAGACCCAGTACTTC.

This chain connects TRBV7-9 to TRBJ1-3, with D uncertain. The CDR3 is 14 amino acids. V lost 7 bases, J lost 1 base, and 11 bases lay in between. Per the germline V gene, CDR1 is SEHNR and CDR2 is FQNEAQ (reference sequence). The chain's CDR3 is CASMVSTSGNTIYF. The DNA of the CDR3 is TGTGCCAGCATGGTATCCACTTCTGGAAACACCATATATTTT.

The CDR3 loop reads CSARRAYSSYEQYF. The CDR3 coding sequence is TGCAGCGCCCGAAGAGCGTATAGCTCCTACGAGCAGTACTTC. This rearrangement joins TRBV29-1 to TRBJ2-7; D remains unclear. This CDR3 has 14 residues. Between the trimmed V and J ends, which lost 7 bases and 0 bases, there was a span of 16 bases. Germline V CDR1 and CDR2: SQVTM, ANQGSEA.

This sequence joins TRBV7-9 and TRBJ1-1, with 8 bases identical to TRBD1. CDR3 size: 14 residues. Germline assignment: CDR1 SEHNR and CDR2 FQNEAQ (reference sequence). Trimming cost V 0 bases and J 7 bases; bases outside gene matches: 4. CDR3 sequence (DNA): TGTGCCAGCAGCTTAGCGGGGACAGGCCGTGAAGCTTTCTTT. It encodes CASSLAGTGREAFF.

This rearrangement joins TRBV7-9 to TRBJ2-4; TRBD1 might be the D (5 bases). Germline V gives CDR1 SEHNR, CDR2 FQNEAQ (reference sequence). The V gene lost 2 bases and the J gene lost 8 bases, with 16 bases spanning the gap. The CDR3 totals 15 residues. CDR3 bases: TGTGCCAGCAGCTTAACAGGCACAAGCTGGGACATTCAGTACTTC. It is translated as CASSLTGTSWDIQYF.

This chain connects TRBV30 to TRBJ1-2; no clear D. V gave up 7 bases and J gave up 3 bases, with 15 bases separating them. Germline-derived CDR1 and CDR2 are GTSNPN and SVGIG (reference sequence). The CDR3 is 13 residues long. Here the CDR3 reads CASIHPEDYGYTF. In nucleotides, the CDR3 is TGTGCCTCGATTCACCCCGAGGACTATGGCTACACCTTC.

This chain connects TRBV19 to TRBJ2-2; 8 bases fit TRBD1. The length of the CDR3 is 12 residues. The V segment lost 1 base and the J segment 13 bases; nucleotides outside the gene matches: 2. Germline CDR1 reads LNHDA; CDR2 reads SQIVND (reference sequence). The CDR3 bases are TGTGCCAGTAGTATAGGGACAGGGTTGCTGTTTTTT. Amino acid sequence: CASSIGTGLLFF.

This rearrangement joins TRBV10-3 to TRBJ2-1; 13 bases match TRBD2. V was pared by 4 bases and J by 9 bases, with 15 bases of the junction left unmatched. Germline assignment: CDR1 ENHRY and CDR2 SYGVKD. This CDR3 comprises 18 residues. The CDR3 region has the DNA TGTGCCATCAGTGGAGGGGATGGGACTAGCGGGGTCAAGGCTGAGCAGTTCTTC. This encodes CAISGGDGTSGVKAEQFF.

This clone appeared many times. The chain joins TRBV5-1 to TRBJ2-5; no definite D call. Germline-derived CDR1 and CDR2 are SGHRS and YFSETQ. The CDR3 sequence is 15 residues long. Trimming shortened V by 4 bases and J by 0 bases, and 13 bases separated the two germline ends. The CDR3 nucleotides are TGCGCCAGCAGCCCTCGAGCGTCTAACCAAGAGACCCAGTACTTC. As protein: CASSPRASNQETQYF.

This clone was seen more than once but under ten times. The chain employs TRBV11-2 and TRBJ1-1; D is unclear. The V end was cut by 0 bases, the J end by 6 bases, with 14 bases between. In germline, CDR1 is SGHAT, CDR2 FQNNGV. The CDR3 totals 15 residues. The CDR3 spells CASSLEGRYSSEAFF. Written as DNA, the CDR3 is TGTGCCAGCAGCTTAGAGGGCAGGTATTCCTCTGAAGCTTTCTTT.

The chain joins TRBV20-1 to TRBJ1-4; no firm D call. CDR3 length: 15 residues. Germline values: CDR1 DFQATT, CDR2 SNEGSKA (reference sequence). V was pared by 3 bases and J by 4 bases, with 15 bases between. DNA of the CDR3: TGCAGTGCTAGTACGGTGTCGGCGGGTAATGAAAAACTGTTTTTT. It yields the protein CSASTVSAGNEKLFF.

This chain connects TRBV5-1 to TRBJ1-5; TRBD1 agrees at 8 bases. V gave up 3 bases and J gave up 6 bases; unmatched junction bases: 5. This CDR3 has 14 amino acids. CDR1 and CDR2 from the germline V gene are SGHRS and YFSETQ. The CDR3 DNA reads TGCGCCAGCAGCTCGGGACAGGCAGGTCAGCCCCAGCATTTT. The encoded protein is CASSSGQAGQPQHF.

J is TRBJ1-5 and V is TRBV6-2 or TRBV6-3; the D gene is possibly TRBD1 (5 bases). The CDR3 covers 15 residues. V lost 1 base to trimming and J lost 5 bases, with 12 bases between them. Germline loops: CDR1 MNHEY, CDR2 SVGEGT. The chain's CDR3 is CASSYFAGSDQPQHF. The CDR3 DNA is TGTGCCAGCAGTTACTTTGCAGGGTCGGATCAGCCCCAGCATTTT.

The chain combines TRBV27 with TRBJ1-1; TRBD1 aligns across 10 bases. The CDR3 totals 17 residues. J gave up 8 bases and V 1 base, and 13 bases lay outside the gene matches. Germline-derived CDR1 and CDR2 are MNHEY and SMNVEV (reference sequence). The CDR3 DNA reads TGTGCCAGCAGTTTATTTGGTGGGCAGGGACAGGGGATGGAAGCTTTCTTT. This encodes CASSLFGGQGQGMEAFF.